The 3 T cell receptor beta chains presented below share a single source sample, sequenced in a study of OX40 agonist ivuxolimab in advanced cancers. Only in-frame clones appear in the TCRdb table, and some are missing; sequencing was by immunoSEQ multiplex PCR. This sample has about 61,000 clones, with about 90% found just once. Sequencing used CD4+ or CD8+ T cells sorted from blood, obtained in a trial of the OX40 agonist ivuxolimab. These receptors were collected from an adult with an advanced solid tumor such as melanoma, head and neck, liver or kidney cancer.

V usage is TRBV7-3 and J usage is TRBJ2-1; 7 bases map to TRBD2. The CDR3 runs to 15 residues. Germline CDR1 is SGHTA and CDR2 is FQGTGA. The V gene end was trimmed by 2 bases and the J gene end by 3 bases; junction bases not matched to a gene: 4. CDR3 DNA: TGTGCCAGCAGCTTACGACTAGCACACTACAATGAGCAGTTCTTC. Translation gives CASSLRLAHYNEQFF.

This chain connects TRBV6-5 to TRBJ1-5; the D gene is possibly TRBD1 (6 bases). From germline, CDR1 is MNHEY and CDR2 SVGAGI. Trimming cost V 6 bases and J 8 bases, with 17 bases left between them. The CDR3 sequence is 14 residues long. Written as DNA, the CDR3 is TGTGCCAGCAGGTACAGGGTTGGGGGCGAGCCCCAGCATTTT. Its translation: CASRYRVGGEPQHF.

The rearrangement joins TRBV28 to TRBJ2-1, with 9 bases fitting TRBD2. J was trimmed by 7 bases and V by 8 bases; bases with no gene match: 12. This CDR3 is 15 amino acids long. Germline V gives CDR1 MDHEN, CDR2 SYDVKM. The CDR3 region is CASEGGLAGYNEQFF. The CDR3 DNA sequence: TGTGCCAGCGAGGGGGGTCTAGCGGGGTATAATGAGCAGTTCTTC. The full variable domain, in which reference TRBV28 and TRBJ2-1 provide the parts outside the CDR3, is DVKVTQSSRYLVKRTGEKVFLECVQDMDHENMFWYRQDPGLGLRLIYFSYDVKMKEKGDIPEGYSVSREKKERFSLILESASTNQTSMYLCASEGGLAGYNEQFFGPGTRLTVL.